These 28 T cell receptor beta chains originate from one sample sequenced in a study of beta chain features in type 1 diabetes. Overall study findings and caveats: Among all four CD4+ subsets, Type 1 diabetes patients had TCRB CDR3s that were moderately but significantly shorter.

The isolated RNA, all of it, was reverse transcribed, so expressed TCRB transcripts were what got sequenced. The repertoire was sequenced with immunoSEQ multiplex PCR; TCRdb's copy has only in-frame clones and lacks some. The table includes fewer than 110,000 clones, approximately 30% detected once. Their antigens remain unidentified. The sequenced sample consisted of central memory CD4+ T cells from blood. The receptors originated from a woman aged 18-35 years with type 1 diabetes.

The V gene is TRBV9, the J gene TRBJ2-5; possibly TRBD1 for D (6 bases). The V end was cut by 4 bases, the J end by 1 base, with 8 bases between. CDR3 length: 13 residues. The germline V gene encodes CDR1 SGDLS and CDR2 YYNGEE. CDR3 nucleotide sequence: TGTGCCAGCAGCCCCAGGGGCCAAGAGACCCAGTACTTC. Translating gives CASSPRGQETQYF.

J is TRBJ2-4 and V is TRBV11-2; 9 nucleotides line up with TRBD1. J was trimmed by 2 bases and V by 3 bases; bases with no gene match: 14. Per germline, CDR1 SGHAT and CDR2 FQNNGV. This CDR3 spans 19 amino acids. The CDR3 is CASSFLLGQGPGTKNIQYF. The CDR3 DNA sequence: TGTGCCAGCAGCTTTCTATTGGGACAGGGTCCGGGGACCAAAAACATTCAGTACTTC.

This clone was counted between two and nine times. The chain links TRBV25-1 to TRBJ2-2; tentative D call: TRBD2 (5 bases). The ends were cut back, 4 bases at V and 4 bases at J, with 16 bases in the middle. Germline loops: CDR1 MGHDK, CDR2 SYGVNS. The CDR3 runs to 16 residues. The CDR3 region is CASSAPEPRGTGELFF. DNA of the CDR3: TGTGCCAGCAGTGCCCCCGAACCTCGGGGCACCGGGGAGCTGTTTTTT.

A few counts support this clone. The chain has TRBV4-3 and TRBJ1-1; D is unresolved. V was trimmed by 2 bases and J by 3 bases, leaving 7 bases between them. There are 13 residues in the CDR3. Germline CDR1 and CDR2: LGHNA and YSLEER. As DNA, the CDR3 is TGCGCCAGCAGCCAAAGCTCGGACACTGAAGCTTTCTTT. Encoded protein: CASSQSSDTEAFF.

The CDR3: CASSPHTPSILAQYF. The CDR3 DNA follows: TGTGCCAGTAGCCCCCATACCCCTTCTATCTTGGCGCAGTATTTT. The chain is built from TRBV19 and TRBJ2-3; the D is unclear. Germline V gives CDR1 LNHDA, CDR2 SQIVND (reference sequence). There are 15 residues in the CDR3. V gave up 6 bases and J gave up 10 bases, with 23 bases separating them.

This chain joins TRBV29-1 and TRBJ2-5, with TRBD2 identical over 7 bases. Germline CDR1 reads SQVTM; CDR2 reads ANQGSEA. Germline trimming cut 4 bases from V and 1 base from J; bases unmatched to any gene: 9. There are 15 residues in the CDR3. Written as DNA, the CDR3 is TGCAGCGTTGCAGCCCCGGGGAGGGTCCAAGAGACCCAGTACTTC. Translation gives CSVAAPGRVQETQYF.

The V and J genes are TRBV7-9 and TRBJ2-3; a possible D gene is TRBD2 (5 bases). Trimming took 4 bases from V and 0 from J, leaving 14 bases between them. CDR3 size: 16 residues. Germline V gene lookup returns CDR1 SEHNR and CDR2 FQNEAQ (reference sequence). The CDR3 region is CASSSTLSASTDTQYF. CDR3 coding DNA: TGTGCCAGCAGCTCCACCCTTAGCGCAAGCACAGATACGCAGTATTTT.

This chain joins TRBV5-5 and TRBJ2-7, with TRBD2 matching over 11 bases. V was clipped by 1 base and J by 1 base; unmatched bases: 10. CDR1 and CDR2 from the germline V gene are SGHKS and YYEKEE (reference sequence). The CDR3 is 18 amino acids. CDR3 loop: CASSLQGGTSGYSYEQYF. DNA of the CDR3: TGTGCCAGCAGCTTGCAGGGGGGGACTAGCGGTTATTCCTACGAGCAGTACTTC.

This clone was counted a few times. This chain connects TRBV10-3 to TRBJ2-1, with D unresolved. V was pared by 7 bases and J by 0 bases, with 7 bases between. The CDR3 totals 13 residues. The germline gives CDR1 ENHRY, CDR2 SYGVKD. The DNA for the CDR3 is TGTGCCATCACCCCCAGCTCCTACAATGAGCAGTTCTTC. Amino acid sequence: CAITPSSYNEQFF.

The chain uses TRBV28 and TRBJ2-1, with TRBD1 matching over 9 bases. V lost 5 bases to trimming and J lost 8 bases; unmatched junction nucleotides: 7. The CDR3 is 14 amino acids. Germline CDR1 reads MDHEN; CDR2 reads SYDVKM. Written as DNA, the CDR3 is TGTGCCAGCAGTACCGGGACAGGGATCGATGAGCAGTTCTTC. It specifies CASSTGTGIDEQFF. The variable domain in full, with the rest retrieved from reference TRBV28 and TRBJ2-1, is DVKVTQSSRYLVKRTGEKVFLECVQDMDHENMFWYRQDPGLGLRLIYFSYDVKMKEKGDIPEGYSVSREKKERFSLILESASTNQTSMYLCASSTGTGIDEQFFGPGTRLTVL.

The chain links TRBV30 to TRBJ1-3, with D unresolved. CDR1 is GTSNPN, CDR2 SVGIG, per germline (reference sequence). Deletions cut 2 bases from V and 11 bases from J, with 16 bases between. The CDR3 is made up of 13 amino acids. CDR3 sequence reads: CAWSMADFYAIYF. CDR3 bases: TGTGCCTGGAGTATGGCCGACTTCTACGCCATATATTTT.

Only a few counts were recorded for this clone. V is TRBV29-1 and J is TRBJ2-3; no clear D gene. V was trimmed by 4 bases and J by 6 bases, leaving 11 bases between them. Per germline, CDR1 SQVTM and CDR2 ANQGSEA. The CDR3 totals 12 residues. The DNA of the CDR3 is TGCAGCGTTGGAGCGCCGATTGATACGCAGTATTTT. Translation: CSVGAPIDTQYF.

The rearrangement links TRBV27 to TRBJ2-1; no reliable D call. CDR1 and CDR2 (germline): MNHEY, SMNVEV (reference sequence). V was pared by 5 bases and J by 4 bases, with 12 bases between. This CDR3 has 14 amino acids. The CDR3 sequence: CASSPTDTYNEQFF. The CDR3 region has the DNA TGTGCCAGCAGTCCCACAGACACGTACAATGAGCAGTTCTTC.

The chain joins TRBV19 to TRBJ1-1; D is uncertain. CDR3 length equals 12 residues. V lost 3 bases and J lost 11, with 13 bases in between. Germline V lookup: CDR1 LNHDA, CDR2 SQIVND (reference sequence). The CDR3 protein is CASSIKRTGAFF. CDR3 coding DNA: TGTGCCAGTAGTATCAAACGTACCGGGGCTTTCTTT.

The V gene is TRBV7-3, the J gene TRBJ2-3; tentatively, D is TRBD1 (5 bases). V was shortened by 5 bases and J by 6 bases, with 12 bases between the two germline ends. CDR1 and CDR2 from the germline V gene are SGHTA and FQGTGA. This CDR3 comprises 13 residues. The CDR3 coding sequence is TGTGCCAGCAGCCTTTCTAAGGGGGATACGCAGTATTTT. It codes for CASSLSKGDTQYF.

This clone was counted only a few times. The CDR3 DNA reads as TGTGCCATCAGTGAGTCATGGAAACAGGGTCGAAGCAACAATGAGCAGTTCTTC. Translating gives CAISESWKQGRSNNEQFF. The J gene is TRBJ2-1, the V gene TRBV10-3, with D maybe TRBD1 (6 bases). The V and J ends lost 0 bases and 5 bases respectively, with 20 bases between them. The CDR3 runs 18 residues. Looked up from germline, CDR1 is ENHRY and CDR2 is SYGVKD.

A few counts support this clone. Other nucleotide sequences from this sample produce the same CDR3. The chain couples TRBV7-2 to TRBJ1-5; 9 bases match TRBD1. CDR3 length: 14 amino acids. With V trimmed by 5 bases and J by 5 bases, 4 bases remained unmatched. Germline loops: CDR1 SGHTA, CDR2 FQGNSA. CDR3 sequence reads: CASSPRTGDQPQHF. For the CDR3, the DNA is TGTGCCAGCAGCCCTCGGACAGGGGATCAGCCCCAGCATTTT.

The chain combines TRBV2 with TRBJ1-1; 7 nucleotides agree with TRBD1. Germline-derived CDR1 and CDR2 are SNHLY and FYNNEI. V was pared by 5 bases and J by 0 bases, with 3 bases of the junction left unmatched. The CDR3 runs to 14 residues. DNA of the CDR3: TGTGCCAGCAGTTATGACAGGGTGAACACTGAAGCTTTCTTT. Its translation is CASSYDRVNTEAFF.

A few counts support this clone. This chain uses TRBV7-9 with TRBJ2-6; 9 bases fit TRBD2. V shed 5 bases and J 4 bases; nucleotides not matched to a gene: 12. The CDR3 length is 18 residues. CDR1 SEHNR and CDR2 FQNEAQ come from the germline V gene (reference sequence). Here the CDR3 reads CASSPPRGRATGANVLTF. The CDR3 region has the DNA TGTGCCAGCAGCCCCCCTCGCGGGAGGGCCACCGGGGCCAACGTCCTGACTTTC.

This clone was recorded a few times. The rearrangement uses TRBV28 and TRBJ1-2, with 7 bases identical to TRBD1. The CDR3 runs to 14 residues. V was pared by 3 bases and J by 4 bases, with 5 bases of the junction left unmatched. The germline V gene encodes CDR1 MDHEN and CDR2 SYDVKM. The CDR3 reads CASSFVGQLYGYTF. In DNA, the CDR3 is TGTGCCAGCAGTTTTGTGGGACAGCTCTATGGCTACACCTTC.

There are a few counts of this clone. The V gene is TRBV4-2, the J gene TRBJ2-6; possible D gene TRBD1, 6 bases. The V gene's germline CDR1 is LGHNA and CDR2 YNFKEQ. This CDR3 is 16 amino acids long. Trimming shortened V by 2 bases and J by 2 bases, and 10 bases separated the two germline ends. The CDR3 DNA reads TGTGCCAGCAGCCAATCCTCAGGGGCTGGGGCCAACGTCCTGACTTTC. Its protein is CASSQSSGAGANVLTF.

The rearrangement uses TRBV30 and TRBJ2-3; 10 nucleotides agree with TRBD2. CDR1 is GTSNPN and CDR2 is SVGIG in the germline V gene (reference sequence). V shed 2 bases and J 4 bases; nucleotides not matched to a gene: 18. This CDR3 has 19 amino acids. The CDR3 spells CAWSFMGLASWRLPDTQYF. In nucleotides, the CDR3 is TGTGCCTGGAGTTTCATGGGACTAGCGAGCTGGAGGTTGCCAGATACGCAGTATTTT.

The rearrangement joins TRBV7-9 to TRBJ2-5, with a weak D call TRBD1 (6 bases). V shed 5 bases and J shed 0 bases, with 13 bases lying between them. Germline-derived CDR1 and CDR2 are SEHNR and FQNEAQ (reference sequence). This CDR3 has 15 amino acids. The CDR3 reads CASSLRTANQETQYF. CDR3 coding DNA: TGTGCCAGCAGCCTTCGGACAGCTAACCAAGAGACCCAGTACTTC.

The chain couples TRBV2 to TRBJ2-1; possible D gene TRBD2, 7 bases. In germline, CDR1 is SNHLY, CDR2 FYNNEI. V lost 6 bases and J lost 9, with 12 bases in between. CDR3 length equals 12 residues. CDR3 loop: CASRGGRGEQFF. CDR3 sequence (DNA): TGTGCCAGCAGGGGGGGGCGGGGTGAGCAGTTCTTC.

V gene TRBV19 combines with J gene TRBJ2-1, with D hard to call. The germline V and J ends were trimmed by 3 bases and 2 bases, with 14 bases remaining between them. The germline CDR1 and CDR2 sequences are LNHDA and SQIVND (reference sequence). This CDR3 region has 16 residues. CDR3 amino acids: CASSIGWAVPYNEQFF. The CDR3 nucleotides are TGTGCCAGTAGTATTGGTTGGGCTGTCCCCTACAATGAGCAGTTCTTC.

This sequence joins TRBV7-8 and TRBJ1-2; D remains unclear. In germline, CDR1 is SGHVS, CDR2 FQNEAQ. The V and J ends lost 1 base and 8 bases respectively, with 11 bases between them. This CDR3 is 13 amino acids long. The CDR3 nucleotides read TGTGCCAGCAGCTTAGTGCCACAGTCGGGCTACACCTTC. Translated, it gives CASSLVPQSGYTF. The entire variable domain, with the rest obtained from reference TRBV7-8 and TRBJ1-2, is as follows: GAGVSQSPRYKVAKRGQDVALRCDPISGHVSLFWYQQALGQGPEFLTYFQNEAQLDKSGLPSDRFFAERPEGSVSTLKIQRTQQEDSAVYLCASSLVPQSGYTFGSGTRLTVV.

V usage is TRBV2 and J usage is TRBJ2-6; TRBD1 matches at 8 bases. Germline V CDR1 and CDR2: SNHLY, FYNNEI. The V gene end was trimmed by 8 bases and the J gene end by 3 bases; junction bases not matched to a gene: 18. The CDR3 loop spans 19 amino acids. The CDR3, as DNA: TGTGCCAGCCTACTCCTCGGGGGCAGGGGGCTGGGTGGGGCCAACGTCCTGACTTTC. It yields the protein CASLLLGGRGLGGANVLTF.

This clone appeared a few times. This chain uses TRBV11-2 with TRBJ1-5; D is undetermined. Germline CDR1 and CDR2: SGHAT and FQNNGV. This CDR3 is 12 amino acids long. V gave up 3 bases and J gave up 9 bases, with 9 bases separating them. The CDR3 DNA reads TGTGCCAGCAGCTTTGCCGAGGGGCCCCAGCATTTT. This sequence encodes CASSFAEGPQHF. Variable domain in full (rest from reference TRBV11-2 and TRBJ1-5): EAGVAQSPRYKIIEKRQSVAFWCNPISGHATLYWYQQILGQGPKLLIQFQNNGVVDDSQLPKDRFSAERLKGVDSTLKIQPAKLEDSAVYLCASSFAEGPQHFGDGTRLSIL.